A single T cell receptor beta chain is shown here with its context. Libraries were prepared by immunoSEQ multiplex PCR; TCRdb keeps only in-frame clonotypes and omits some of them. The sample gives about 74,000 clones, around 70% of which show up once; around 20% is in the top ten. V was shortened by 3 bases and J by 4 bases, with 12 bases between the two germline ends. This CDR3 comprises 14 residues. The germline V gene has CDR1 MNHNS and CDR2 SASEGT. These data belong to a study of blood T cell repertoires in COVID-19. Sequencing was carried out using peripheral blood. The origin of this receptor is a man in his sixties or seventies with acute or convalescent COVID-19. The V call is TRBV6-1, the J call TRBJ1-1, with no clear D. The CDR3, as DNA: TGTGCCAGCAGTGATCGGGAGATGGCCACTGAAGCTTTCTTT. Amino acid sequence: CASSDREMATEAFF.